The present entry profiles one T cell receptor (beta chain) with its context. Method: immunoSEQ multiplex PCR; TCRdb's copy keeps in-frame clones and lacks some. In the table there are 75,000 to 95,000 clones, about 91% of which are singletons. The data are from a study of T cell responses to AZD1222 COVID-19 vaccine. This CDR3 spans 13 amino acids. V shed 10 bases and J 4 bases; nucleotides not matched to a gene: 6. Germline V gene lookup returns CDR1 KGHDR and CDR2 SFDVKD. J is TRBJ1-1 and V is TRBV24-1, with 9 bases lining up with TRBD1. The sequenced sample was peripheral blood, obtained on day 0 of MenACWY control vaccination. This clonotype originated in an adult in good health. The CDR3 DNA reads TGTGCCACTCAAGACAGGGGGTTCACTGAAGCTTTCTTT. It codes for CATQDRGFTEAFF.